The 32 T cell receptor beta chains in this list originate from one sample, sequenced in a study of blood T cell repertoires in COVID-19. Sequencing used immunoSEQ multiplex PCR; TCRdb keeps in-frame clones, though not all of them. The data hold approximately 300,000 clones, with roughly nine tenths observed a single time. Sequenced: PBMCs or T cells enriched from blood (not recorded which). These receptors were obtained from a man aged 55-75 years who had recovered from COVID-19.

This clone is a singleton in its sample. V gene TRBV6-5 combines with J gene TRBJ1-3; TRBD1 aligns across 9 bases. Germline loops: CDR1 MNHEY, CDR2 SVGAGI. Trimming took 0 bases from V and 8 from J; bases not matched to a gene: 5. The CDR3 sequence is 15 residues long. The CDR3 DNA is TGTGCCAGCAGTTACTCCAGGGACAGGGCGGACACCATATATTTT. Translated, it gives CASSYSRDRADTIYF.

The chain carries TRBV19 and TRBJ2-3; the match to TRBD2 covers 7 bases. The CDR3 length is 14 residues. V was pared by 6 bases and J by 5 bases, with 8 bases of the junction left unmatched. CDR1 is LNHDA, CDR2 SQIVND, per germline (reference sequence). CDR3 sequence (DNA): TGTGCCAGTAGAGAGGGAGGGCCGCAAGATACGCAGTATTTT. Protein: CASREGGPQDTQYF. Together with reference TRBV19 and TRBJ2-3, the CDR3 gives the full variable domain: DGGITQSPKYLFRKEGQNVTLSCEQNLNHDAMYWYRQDPGQGLRLIYYSQIVNDFQKGDIAEGYSVSREKKESFPLTVTSAQKNPTAFYLCASREGGPQDTQYFGPGTRLTVL.

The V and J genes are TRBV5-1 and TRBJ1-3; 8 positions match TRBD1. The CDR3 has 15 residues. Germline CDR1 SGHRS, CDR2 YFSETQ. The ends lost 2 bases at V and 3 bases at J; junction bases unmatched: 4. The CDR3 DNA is TGCGCCAGCAGCTTACAGGGGGGAATTGGAAACACCATATATTTT. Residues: CASSLQGGIGNTIYF. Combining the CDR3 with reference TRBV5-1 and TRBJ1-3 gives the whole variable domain KAGVTQTPRYLIKTRGQQVTLSCSPISGHRSVSWYQQTPGQGLQFLFEYFSETQRNKGNFPGRFSGRQFSNSRSEMNVSTLELGDSALYLCASSLQGGIGNTIYFGEGSWLTVV.

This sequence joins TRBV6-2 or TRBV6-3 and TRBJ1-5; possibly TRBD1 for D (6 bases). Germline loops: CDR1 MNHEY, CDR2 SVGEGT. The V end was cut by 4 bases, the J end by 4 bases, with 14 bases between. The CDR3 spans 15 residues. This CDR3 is CASSLGGSWNQPQHF. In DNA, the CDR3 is TGTGCCAGCAGTTTAGGGGGATCCTGGAATCAGCCCCAGCATTTT.

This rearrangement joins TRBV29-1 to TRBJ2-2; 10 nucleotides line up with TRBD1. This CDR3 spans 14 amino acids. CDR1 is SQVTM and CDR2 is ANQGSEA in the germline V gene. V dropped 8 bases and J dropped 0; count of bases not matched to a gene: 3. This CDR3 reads CSTGTGANTGELFF. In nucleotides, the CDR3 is TGCAGCACCGGGACAGGGGCGAACACCGGGGAGCTGTTTTTT.

CDR3 region: CASNLDRRRTGELFF. CDR3 nucleotides: TGTGCCAGCAACCTGGACAGGCGACGCACCGGGGAGCTGTTTTTT. V and J are TRBV28 and TRBJ2-2; 7 positions match TRBD1. Germline assignment: CDR1 MDHEN and CDR2 SYDVKM. Unmatched junction bases numbered 9, after V lost 7 bases and J lost 4 bases. The CDR3 loop spans 15 amino acids.

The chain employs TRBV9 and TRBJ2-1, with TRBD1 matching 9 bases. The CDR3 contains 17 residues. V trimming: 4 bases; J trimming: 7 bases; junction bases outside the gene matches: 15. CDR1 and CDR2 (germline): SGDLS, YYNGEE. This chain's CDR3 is CASSTSRGQGTNNEQFF. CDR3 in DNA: TGTGCCAGCAGCACCTCGAGGGGACAGGGAACTAATAATGAGCAGTTCTTC.

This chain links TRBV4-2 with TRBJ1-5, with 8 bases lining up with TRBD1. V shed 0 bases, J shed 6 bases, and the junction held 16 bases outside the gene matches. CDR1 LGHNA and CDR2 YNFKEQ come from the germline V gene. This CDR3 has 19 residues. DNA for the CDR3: TGTGCCAGCAGCCAAGATCTTAGGGGGGCAGGGGGCTTACTTCAGCCCCAGCATTTT. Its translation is CASSQDLRGAGGLLQPQHF.

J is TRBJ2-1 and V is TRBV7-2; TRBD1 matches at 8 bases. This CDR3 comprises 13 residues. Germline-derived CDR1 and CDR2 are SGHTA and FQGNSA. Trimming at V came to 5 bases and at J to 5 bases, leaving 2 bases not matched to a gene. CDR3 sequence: CASSLDRDNEQFF. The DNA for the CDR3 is TGTGCCAGCAGCCTGGACAGGGACAATGAGCAGTTCTTC.

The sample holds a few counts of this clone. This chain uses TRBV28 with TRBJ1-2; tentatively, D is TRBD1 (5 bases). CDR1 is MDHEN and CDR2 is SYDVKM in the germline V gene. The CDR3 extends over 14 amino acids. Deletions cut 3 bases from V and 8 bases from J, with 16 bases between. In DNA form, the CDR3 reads TGTGCCAGCAGTTTCCAACAGGCGTTGGGAGGCTACACCTTC. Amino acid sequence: CASSFQQALGGYTF.

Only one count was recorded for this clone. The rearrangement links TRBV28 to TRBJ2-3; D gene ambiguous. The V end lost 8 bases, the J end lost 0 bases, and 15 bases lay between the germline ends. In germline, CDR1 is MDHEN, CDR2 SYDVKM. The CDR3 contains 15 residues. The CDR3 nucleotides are TGTGCCAGCGTCTTTAGAAGTCCGAGCACAGATACGCAGTATTTT. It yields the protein CASVFRSPSTDTQYF.

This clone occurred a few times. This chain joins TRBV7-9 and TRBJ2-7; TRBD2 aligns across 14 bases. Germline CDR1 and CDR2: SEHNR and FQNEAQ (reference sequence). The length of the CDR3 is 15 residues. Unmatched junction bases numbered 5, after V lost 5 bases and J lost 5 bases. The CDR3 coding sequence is TGTGCCAGCAGCCTACTGGGACTAGCGGGAGACGAGCAGTACTTC. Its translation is CASSLLGLAGDEQYF.

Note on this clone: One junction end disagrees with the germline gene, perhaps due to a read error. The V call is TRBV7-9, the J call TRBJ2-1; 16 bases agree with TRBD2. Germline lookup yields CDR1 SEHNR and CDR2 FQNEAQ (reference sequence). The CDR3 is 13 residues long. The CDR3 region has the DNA TGTGCCAGCAGCTTAGCGGGACTAGCGGGAGGGCTCTTC. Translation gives CASSLAGLAGGLF.

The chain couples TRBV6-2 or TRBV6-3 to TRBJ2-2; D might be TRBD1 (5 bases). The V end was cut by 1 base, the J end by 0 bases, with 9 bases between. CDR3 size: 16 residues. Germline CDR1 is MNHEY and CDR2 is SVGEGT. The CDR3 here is CASSYYGRANTGELFF. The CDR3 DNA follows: TGTGCCAGCAGTTACTACGGCAGGGCGAACACCGGGGAGCTGTTTTTT.

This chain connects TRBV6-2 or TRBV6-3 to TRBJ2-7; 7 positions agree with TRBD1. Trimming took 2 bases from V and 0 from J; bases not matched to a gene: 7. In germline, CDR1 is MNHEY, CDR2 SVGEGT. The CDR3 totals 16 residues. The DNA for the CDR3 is TGTGCCAGCAGTTACAAAGATGGGGACAGCTCCTACGAGCAGTACTTC. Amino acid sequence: CASSYKDGDSSYEQYF.

CDR3 amino acids: CASLAGGRETQYF. The CDR3 bases are TGTGCCAGCCTAGCGGGGGGAAGAGAGACCCAGTACTTC. This chain links TRBV28 with TRBJ2-5; the match to TRBD2 covers 11 bases. The length of the CDR3 is 13 residues. Looked up from germline, CDR1 is MDHEN and CDR2 is SYDVKM. Trimming took 8 bases from V and 4 from J; bases not matched to a gene: 3.

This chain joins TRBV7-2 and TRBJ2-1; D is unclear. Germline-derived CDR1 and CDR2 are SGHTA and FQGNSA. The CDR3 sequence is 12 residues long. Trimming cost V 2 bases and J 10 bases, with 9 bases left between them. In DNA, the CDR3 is TGTGCCAGCAGCTTACTCCTGGAGGAGCAGTTCTTC. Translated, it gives CASSLLLEEQFF.

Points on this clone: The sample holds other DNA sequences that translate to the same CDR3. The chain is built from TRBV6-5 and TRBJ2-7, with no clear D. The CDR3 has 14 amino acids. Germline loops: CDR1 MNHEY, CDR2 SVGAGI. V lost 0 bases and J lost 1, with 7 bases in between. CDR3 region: CASSYSGSSYEQYF. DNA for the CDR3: TGTGCCAGCAGTTACTCGGGCAGTTCCTACGAGCAGTACTTC.

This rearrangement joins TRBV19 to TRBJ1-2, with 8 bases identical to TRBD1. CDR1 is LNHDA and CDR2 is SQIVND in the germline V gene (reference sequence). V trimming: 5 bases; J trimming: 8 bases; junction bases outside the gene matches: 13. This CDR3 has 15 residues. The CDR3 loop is CASSPYLETGDGYTF. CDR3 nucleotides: TGTGCCAGTAGTCCATACTTGGAGACAGGGGACGGCTACACCTTC.

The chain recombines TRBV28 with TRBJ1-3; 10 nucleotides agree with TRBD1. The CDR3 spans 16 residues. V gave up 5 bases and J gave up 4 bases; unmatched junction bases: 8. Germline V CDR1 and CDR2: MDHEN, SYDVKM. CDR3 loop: CASSSPGQGFGNTIYF. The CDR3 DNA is TGTGCCAGCAGTAGCCCGGGACAGGGGTTCGGAAACACCATATATTTT.

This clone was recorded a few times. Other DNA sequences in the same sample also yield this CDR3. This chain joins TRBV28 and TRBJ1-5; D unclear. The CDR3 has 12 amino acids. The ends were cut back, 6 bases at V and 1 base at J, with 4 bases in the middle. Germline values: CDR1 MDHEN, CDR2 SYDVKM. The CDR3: CASSQSNQPQHF. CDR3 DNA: TGTGCCAGCAGCCAAAGCAATCAGCCCCAGCATTTT.

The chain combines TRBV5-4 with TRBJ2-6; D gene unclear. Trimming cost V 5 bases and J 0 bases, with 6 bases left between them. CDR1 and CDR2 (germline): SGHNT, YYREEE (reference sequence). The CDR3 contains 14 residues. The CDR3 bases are TGTGCCAGCAGTTCTAACTCTGGGGCCAACGTCCTGACTTTC. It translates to CASSSNSGANVLTF.

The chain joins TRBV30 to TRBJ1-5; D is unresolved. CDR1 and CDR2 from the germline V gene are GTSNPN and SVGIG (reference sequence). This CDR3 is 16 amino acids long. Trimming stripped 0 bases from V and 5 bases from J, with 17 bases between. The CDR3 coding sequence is TGTGCCTGGAGTGTATCTGGGGTGGTGAGGGATCAGCCCCAGCATTTT. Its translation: CAWSVSGVVRDQPQHF.

CDR3 sequence reads: CASSSGTPPLGEQFF. CDR3 nucleotides: TGTGCCAGCAGCTCCGGGACTCCCCCATTGGGTGAGCAGTTCTTC. The chain has TRBV7-3 and TRBJ2-1; D may be TRBD2 (6 bases). Germline assignment: CDR1 SGHTA and CDR2 FQGTGA. The CDR3 consists of 15 residues. Trimming pared 4 bases from V and 9 bases from J, leaving 19 bases between.

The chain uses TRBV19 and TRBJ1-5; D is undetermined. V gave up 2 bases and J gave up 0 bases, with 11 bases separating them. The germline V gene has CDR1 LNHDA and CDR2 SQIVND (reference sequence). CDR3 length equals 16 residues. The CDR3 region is CASSILGGASNQPQHF. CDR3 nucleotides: TGTGCCAGTAGTATACTTGGAGGTGCTAGCAATCAGCCCCAGCATTTT. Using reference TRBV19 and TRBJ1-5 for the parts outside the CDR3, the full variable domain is DGGITQSPKYLFRKEGQNVTLSCEQNLNHDAMYWYRQDPGQGLRLIYYSQIVNDFQKGDIAEGYSVSREKKESFPLTVTSAQKNPTAFYLCASSILGGASNQPQHFGDGTRLSIL.

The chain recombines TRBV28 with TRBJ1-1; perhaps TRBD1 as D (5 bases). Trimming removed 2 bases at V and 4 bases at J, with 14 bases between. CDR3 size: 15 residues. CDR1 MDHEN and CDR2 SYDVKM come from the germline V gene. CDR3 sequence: CASSLPSGEGTEAFF. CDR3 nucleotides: TGTGCCAGCAGTTTACCCTCGGGGGAGGGCACTGAAGCTTTCTTT.

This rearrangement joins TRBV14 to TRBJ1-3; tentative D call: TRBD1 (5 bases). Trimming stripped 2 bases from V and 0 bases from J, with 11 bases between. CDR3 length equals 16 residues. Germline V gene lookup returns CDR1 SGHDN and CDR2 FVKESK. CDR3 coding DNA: TGTGCCAGCAGCCAATACAGGACCCTCTCTGGAAACACCATATATTTT. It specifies CASSQYRTLSGNTIYF.

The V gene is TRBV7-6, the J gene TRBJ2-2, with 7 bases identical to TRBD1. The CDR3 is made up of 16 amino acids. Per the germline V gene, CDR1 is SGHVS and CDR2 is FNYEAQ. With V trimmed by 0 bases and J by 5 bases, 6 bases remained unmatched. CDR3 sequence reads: CASSLAQGGGTGELFF. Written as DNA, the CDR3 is TGTGCCAGCAGCTTAGCGCAAGGGGGCGGAACCGGGGAGCTGTTTTTT.

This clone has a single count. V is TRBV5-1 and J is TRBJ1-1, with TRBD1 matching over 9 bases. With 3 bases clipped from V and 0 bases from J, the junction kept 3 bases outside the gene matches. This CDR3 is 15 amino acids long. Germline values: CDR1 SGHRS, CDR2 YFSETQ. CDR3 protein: CASSSGQGLNTEAFF. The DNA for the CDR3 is TGCGCCAGCAGCTCGGGACAGGGTTTGAACACTGAAGCTTTCTTT.

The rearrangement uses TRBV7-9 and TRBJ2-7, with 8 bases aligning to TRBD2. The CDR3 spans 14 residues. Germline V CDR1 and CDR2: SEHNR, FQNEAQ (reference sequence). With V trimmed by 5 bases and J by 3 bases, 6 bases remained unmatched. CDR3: CASSILAEGYEQYF. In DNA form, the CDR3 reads TGTGCCAGCAGCATACTAGCGGAGGGCTACGAGCAGTACTTC. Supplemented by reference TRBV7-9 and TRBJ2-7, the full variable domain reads DTGVSQNPRHKITKRGQNVTFRCDPISEHNRLYWYRQTLGQGPEFLTYFQNEAQLEKSRLLSDRFSAERPKGSFSTLEIQRTEQGDSAMYLCASSILAEGYEQYFGPGTRLTVT.

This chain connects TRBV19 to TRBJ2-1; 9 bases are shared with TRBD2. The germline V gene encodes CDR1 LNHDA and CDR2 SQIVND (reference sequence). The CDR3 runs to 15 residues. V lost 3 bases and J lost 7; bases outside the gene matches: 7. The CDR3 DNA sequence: TGTGCCAGTAGTATTCAGGGACTAGCCGGGAATGAGCAGTTCTTC. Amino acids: CASSIQGLAGNEQFF.

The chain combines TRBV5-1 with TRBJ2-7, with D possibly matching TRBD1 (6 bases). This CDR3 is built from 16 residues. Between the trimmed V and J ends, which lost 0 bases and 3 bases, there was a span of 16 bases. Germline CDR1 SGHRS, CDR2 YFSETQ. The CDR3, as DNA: TGCGCCAGCAGCTTGGGGACAGTCCTAGGGGTCTACGAGCAGTACTTC. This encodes CASSLGTVLGVYEQYF.